The 13 T cell receptor beta chains below were found in one sample sequenced in a study of cytomegalovirus exposure and HLA in healthy donors. Both 60 Vbeta primers and 13 Jbeta primers went into the PCR. Repertoires were generated with immunoSEQ multiplex PCR, while TCRdb's copy carries only in-frame clones and drops some. This table has about 170,000 clones, 80% to 90% appearing once. The sample consisted of PBMCs. The source of these receptors is a woman younger than 35 in good health and CMV-seronegative.

The chain has TRBV11-2 and TRBJ2-2; TRBD1 might be the D (5 bases). Germline assignment: CDR1 SGHAT and CDR2 FQNNGV. V lost 5 bases, J lost 6 bases, and 10 bases lay in between. The CDR3 has 13 amino acids. In DNA, the CDR3 is TGTGCCAGCAGCAACCAGGGTGCCGGGGAGCTGTTTTTT. Protein product: CASSNQGAGELFF. The full variable domain, completed using reference TRBV11-2 and TRBJ2-2, is EAGVAQSPRYKIIEKRQSVAFWCNPISGHATLYWYQQILGQGPKLLIQFQNNGVVDDSQLPKDRFSAERLKGVDSTLKIQPAKLEDSAVYLCASSNQGAGELFFGEGSRLTVL.

This clone was observed a single time. The chain couples TRBV18 to TRBJ2-7; tentatively, D is TRBD2 (6 bases). This CDR3 contains 14 residues. Germline V gene data show CDR1 as KGHSH and CDR2 as LQKENI. V was cut by 3 bases and J by 0 bases, with 9 bases left in between. The CDR3 reads CASSPYGSSYEQYF. The CDR3 coding sequence is TGTGCCAGCTCACCCTACGGGAGCTCCTACGAGCAGTACTTC.

The table lists this clone with a few counts. The chain couples TRBV14 to TRBJ1-1; 7 bases map to TRBD1. The CDR3 has 16 amino acids. Trimming cost V 0 bases and J 5 bases; bases outside gene matches: 9. Germline-derived CDR1 and CDR2 are SGHDN and FVKESK. CDR3 DNA sequence: TGTGCCAGCAGCCAAGACAGGGGGGTTTCAGGAACTGAAGCTTTCTTT. It translates to CASSQDRGVSGTEAFF.

V gene TRBV4-1 combines with J gene TRBJ1-1; TRBD1 matches 7 bases. In germline, CDR1 is MGHRA, CDR2 YSYEKL. V lost 1 base and J lost 0; bases outside the gene matches: 2. CDR3 size: 15 residues. The CDR3 DNA is TGCGCCAGCAGCCAAGCGGACAGGTTGAACACTGAAGCTTTCTTT. Translating it yields CASSQADRLNTEAFF.

The gene calls are TRBV29-1 and TRBJ2-2; 10 nucleotides line up with TRBD2. CDR3 length equals 13 residues. Germline V CDR1 and CDR2: SQVTM, ANQGSEA. V gave up 6 bases and J gave up 7 bases; unmatched junction bases: 5. The CDR3 DNA reads as TGCAGCGTCAGTGGACTAGCGGACGGGGAGCTGTTTTTT. Protein sequence: CSVSGLADGELFF.

This clone was picked up one time. The chain has TRBV7-2 and TRBJ2-2, with 13 bases lining up with TRBD2. V was pared by 3 bases and J by 6 bases, with 10 bases of the junction left unmatched. The germline gives CDR1 SGHTA, CDR2 FQGNSA. This CDR3 has 18 residues. CDR3 amino acids: CASSFRTSGSRSAGELFF. DNA of the CDR3: TGTGCCAGCAGCTTTCGGACTAGCGGGAGTAGATCGGCCGGGGAGCTGTTTTTT.

The chain recombines TRBV10-1 with TRBJ1-6, with 7 positions matching TRBD1. V dropped 2 bases and J dropped 10; count of bases not matched to a gene: 29. From germline, CDR1 is WNHNN and CDR2 SYGVQD (reference sequence). The CDR3 is 22 residues long. CDR3 nucleotides: TGCGCCAGCAGTGAGCCCACCGAAGAAAGATCCGGGACAGCCAGCTTGGGATCACCCCTCCACTTT. It specifies CASSEPTEERSGTASLGSPLHF.

This clone was found a few times. This sequence joins TRBV6-5 and TRBJ1-4, with D unclear. V lost 2 bases to trimming and J lost 8 bases, with 12 bases between them. The germline V gene encodes CDR1 MNHEY and CDR2 SVGAGI. The CDR3 extends over 14 amino acids. The CDR3 sequence is CASSYTTLREKLFF. In nucleotides, the CDR3 is TGTGCCAGCAGTTACACGACATTACGGGAAAAACTGTTTTTT.

This clone came up once. The genes are TRBV27 and TRBJ2-2; 8 bases match TRBD1. The CDR3 loop spans 15 amino acids. Germline CDR1 MNHEY, CDR2 SMNVEV (reference sequence). With 7 bases clipped from V and 6 bases from J, the junction kept 10 bases outside the gene matches. The CDR3 region has the DNA TGTGCCAGCACCCAACGGGGACAGGTCCCCGGGGAGCTGTTTTTT. Its protein product is CASTQRGQVPGELFF.

CDR3 nucleotide sequence: TGTGCCAGCAGCTTGGGGGGACAGTCGAACGAGCAGTACTTC. Translation gives CASSLGGQSNEQYF. The chain joins TRBV5-6 to TRBJ2-7; 7 bases are shared with TRBD1. Losses at the gene ends were 0 bases for V and 5 bases for J; bases not matched to a gene: 5. The CDR3 contains 14 residues. Germline V gives CDR1 SGHDT, CDR2 YYEEEE. The full variable domain, its missing parts supplied by reference TRBV5-6 and TRBJ2-7, is DAGVTQSPTHLIKTRGQQVTLRCSPKSGHDTVSWYQQALGQGPQFIFQYYEEEERQRGNFPDRFSGHQFPNYSSELNVNALLLGDSALYLCASSLGGQSNEQYFGPGTRLTVT.

The rearrangement joins TRBV11-2 to TRBJ2-5; no firm D call. Germline V lookup: CDR1 SGHAT, CDR2 FQNNGV. With 0 bases removed from V and 3 bases from J, the gap between germline ends came to 2 bases. The CDR3 contains 12 residues. CDR3 in DNA: TGTGCCAGCAGCTTAGATAAAGAGACCCAGTACTTC. Translating gives CASSLDKETQYF.

The V gene is TRBV7-8, the J gene TRBJ2-4, with 10 bases that match TRBD1. The J segment lost 1 base and the V segment lost 5 bases, leaving 14 bases of the junction unmatched. The CDR3 length is 19 residues. Germline V gene data show CDR1 as SGHVS and CDR2 as FQNEAQ. The CDR3 coding sequence is TGTGCCAGCAGCCCGACCGGGACAGGGGTCCAGGGGGCCAAAAACATTCAGTACTTC. Translation gives CASSPTGTGVQGAKNIQYF.

This rearrangement joins TRBV10-1 to TRBJ2-4; TRBD1 matches at 7 bases. The V segment lost 2 bases and the J segment 9 bases; nucleotides outside the gene matches: 7. Germline V lookup: CDR1 WNHNN, CDR2 SYGVQD (reference sequence). The CDR3 contains 14 residues. The CDR3 DNA is TGCGCCAGCAGTGAGGGGGAGACAGGGTCCATTCAGTACTTC. It translates to CASSEGETGSIQYF.